One TCR beta chain is described in this entry. No antigen is known for it. This sample stems from a study of a mutant IDH1 vaccine in newly diagnosed glioma. Study-wide context: Radiotherapy, temozolomide, or both had been given previously, and both were given to most. Findings and caveats of the study: Researchers report vaccine-induced immune responses in approximately 95% of patients.

The time point here: week 47, end of study. The study gave 300 ug of mutant IDH1 20-mer peptide per vaccine dose, with topical imiquimod. V lost 5 bases and J lost 1; bases outside the gene matches: 7. The CDR3 spans 16 residues. The germline CDR1 and CDR2 sequences are MGHRA and YSYEKL. Sequencing used immunoSEQ multiplex PCR; TCRdb keeps in-frame clones, though not all of them. The table lists about 34,000 clones, roughly 90% of them singletons, with about 5.5% in the top ten. This material consisted of PBMCs, taken from a glioma patient whose treatment included an IDH1 peptide vaccine. The clonotype originates from a woman in her thirties or forties with glioma. The genes are TRBV4-1 and TRBJ2-2; 7 bases map to TRBD2. CDR3 sequence (DNA): TGCGCCAGCAGCTCAAGGGGCGGGGGGAACACCGGGGAGCTGTTTTTT. Translated, it gives CASSSRGGGNTGELFF.